This T cell receptor (beta chain) stems from a study of T cell responses to AZD1222 COVID-19 vaccine. Study observations and caveats: Among the donors, most were white British and more were female, and clonal diversity was possibly underestimated. Among vaccine-associated CD4 TCRs, coverage spanned spike, with dominance at 160-218 and 743-854. Two AZD1222 doses significantly raised spike-specific TCR breadth and depth over controls.

Note on this clone: Its antigen is unknown.

The CDR3 runs to 15 residues. Germline V gene lookup returns CDR1 LGHNT and CDR2 FRNRAP. The V end lost 2 bases, the J end lost 0 bases, and 10 bases lay between the germline ends. The data were produced by immunoSEQ multiplex PCR, yet TCRdb's version contains in-frame clones alone and is incomplete. This sample carries about 120,000 clones, approximately 88% of them seen once, and the ten largest clones take around 1.5%. The clonotype was recovered from an adult in good health. The chain is built from TRBV12-5 and TRBJ1-1; no clear D gene. This sample comprised peripheral blood, obtained on day 0 of AZD1222 vaccination. As DNA, the CDR3 is TGTGCTAGTGGTTTGTCAAGGAGAATGAACACTGAAGCTTTCTTT. This encodes CASGLSRRMNTEAFF.